Sequencing of this T cell receptor (beta chain) was carried out in a study of shared clonotypes between healthy human individuals. Study-wide results and caveats: Larger estimated richness was generally recorded for naive subsets relative to memory subsets. Expectations were that clonotype sharing among donors would be affected by sequencing depth.

Germline V gives CDR1 LGHNA, CDR2 YSLEER. Trimming shortened V by 0 bases and J by 4 bases, and 6 bases separated the two germline ends. The CDR3 totals 14 residues. TCRdb's copy holds only in-frame clones and misses some; the assay was immunoSEQ multiplex PCR. The table has about 2 million clones, roughly 96% seen once. On this clone itself: Its antigen is currently unknown.

Sequenced: naive CD4+ T cells sorted from blood. Stated subset: CD45RA+ positively selected. The TCR was taken from a man aged 18 to 29 in good health. V and J are TRBV4-3 and TRBJ2-2; D gene unclear. The CDR3 nucleotides read TGCGCCAGCAGCCAAGAGTCAGCCACCGGGGAGCTGTTTTTT. It translates to CASSQESATGELFF.